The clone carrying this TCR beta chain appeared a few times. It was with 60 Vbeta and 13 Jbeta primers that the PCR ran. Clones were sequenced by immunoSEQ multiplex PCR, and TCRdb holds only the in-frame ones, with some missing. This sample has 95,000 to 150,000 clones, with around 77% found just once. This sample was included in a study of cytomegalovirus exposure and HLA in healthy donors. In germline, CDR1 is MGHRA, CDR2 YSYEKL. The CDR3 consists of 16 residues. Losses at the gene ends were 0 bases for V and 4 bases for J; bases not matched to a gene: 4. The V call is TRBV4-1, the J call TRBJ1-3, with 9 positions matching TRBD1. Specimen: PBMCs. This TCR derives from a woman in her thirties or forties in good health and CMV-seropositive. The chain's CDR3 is CASSQEQGARGNTIYF. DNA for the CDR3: TGCGCCAGCAGCCAAGAACAGGGGGCGCGAGGAAACACCATATATTTT.